This T cell receptor beta chain was identified in a study of blood T cells in healthy people across ages. The authors ran a second PCR of about 7 to 11 cycles using a sample-barcoded 5' primer and a J-beta primer mix. With 12 random nucleotides, a template-switch adaptor tagged each individual cDNA molecule. TCRdb fed the 5' RACE reads into MiXCR, producing one record per CDR3 protein. The table shows hundreds of thousands of distinct CDR3 sequences, with approximately 53% occurring only once. The CDR3 is 12 amino acids. Trimming left V 1 base short and J 2 bases short, with 5 bases between. Per germline, CDR1 SQVTM and CDR2 ANQGSEA. Each donor was a healthy Caucasian individual from Russia, aged 6 to 90. At least 5.5 micrograms of total RNA were extracted per sample.

Sequencing used blood. This sequence joins TRBV29-1 and TRBJ1-2; D is unresolved. The origin of this receptor is a man older than 75 in good health. The CDR3 is CSVEGRNYGYTF. CDR3 DNA sequence: TGCAGCGTTGAAGGCCGGAACTATGGCTACACCTTC.